The next 8 T cell receptor beta chains were all read from a single sample in a study of CD8+ T cells in alopecia areata. In each case, RNA was isolated and then reverse transcribed into cDNA as the sequencing template. The protocol was immunoSEQ multiplex PCR, while the TCRdb copy is restricted to in-frame clones and leaves out a portion. In the table there are some 200,000 clones, roughly three fifths of which are singletons. Noted treatment: oral pan-JAK inhibitor, 5-10 mg twice daily. Sequencing was performed on CD4+ T cells sorted from blood, taken at week 4, from a patient treated with tofacitinib. These receptors were collected from a human donor with alopecia areata.

V usage is TRBV7-6 and J usage is TRBJ2-5; TRBD1 might be the D (6 bases). This CDR3 spans 16 amino acids. Germline CDR1 SGHVS, CDR2 FNYEAQ. V lost 5 bases to trimming and J lost 5 bases, with 21 bases between them. The CDR3 DNA sequence: TGTGCCAGCAGCCCGACCGGGCAGGGGCTGGAGGAGACCCAGTACTTC. Translated, it gives CASSPTGQGLEETQYF.

This clone was seen ten or more times. The chain employs TRBV2 and TRBJ2-2, with 7 bases matching TRBD1. Germline V gene lookup returns CDR1 SNHLY and CDR2 FYNNEI. The CDR3 extends over 15 amino acids. The ends lost 7 bases at V and 1 base at J; junction bases unmatched: 6. As DNA, the CDR3 is TGTGCCAGCAACGACAGGGTGGGGAACACCGGGGAGCTGTTTTTT. Its protein is CASNDRVGNTGELFF. Full variable domain (outside the CDR3, taken from reference TRBV2 and TRBJ2-2): EPEVTQTPSHQVTQMGQEVILRCVPISNHLYFYWYRQILGQKVEFLVSFYNNEISEKSEIFDDQFSVERPDGSNFTLKIRSTKLEDSAMYFCASNDRVGNTGELFFGEGSRLTVL.

The rearrangement joins TRBV2 to TRBJ2-7; TRBD1 agrees at 9 bases. Germline CDR1 is SNHLY and CDR2 is FYNNEI. The CDR3 length is 12 residues. V shed 8 bases, J shed 3 bases, and the junction held 2 bases outside the gene matches. In DNA form, the CDR3 reads TGTGCCAGCTGGGGACAGGGCTACGAGCAGTACTTC. Protein product: CASWGQGYEQYF.

The gene calls are TRBV27 and TRBJ2-7; D is possibly TRBD2 (7 bases). The CDR3 has 16 residues. V lost 5 bases, J lost 5 bases, and 22 bases lay in between. Germline loops: CDR1 MNHEY, CDR2 SMNVEV (reference sequence). The CDR3 loop is CASSDPSVAGANEQYF. CDR3 nucleotides: TGTGCCAGCAGTGACCCCTCTGTGGCGGGGGCTAACGAGCAGTACTTC.

V gene TRBV6-5 combines with J gene TRBJ1-2; D may be TRBD1 (5 bases). Germline V gene lookup returns CDR1 MNHEY and CDR2 SVGAGI. Trimming took off 0 bases at V and 11 bases at J, with 13 bases between the two ends. The CDR3 consists of 13 residues. CDR3 loop: CASSYSGREGYTF. The CDR3 DNA reads TGTGCCAGCAGTTACTCGGGCAGGGAAGGGTACACCTTC.

This rearrangement joins TRBV11-2 to TRBJ2-1, with a weak D call TRBD2 (5 bases). The germline CDR1 and CDR2 sequences are SGHAT and FQNNGV. The CDR3 extends over 15 amino acids. Trimming removed 5 bases from V and 6 bases from J, with 17 bases in between. The CDR3 DNA reads TGTGCCAGCAGCCCCCTACGGGGTGTGCCCAATGAGCAGTTCTTC. This sequence encodes CASSPLRGVPNEQFF.

CDR3 nucleotide sequence: TGTGCCAGCTCACCATCTCAGACCATCTCTGGAAACACCATATATTTT. It specifies CASSPSQTISGNTIYF. The chain couples TRBV18 to TRBJ1-3, with no clear D. V shed 2 bases and J shed 0 bases, with 11 bases lying between them. CDR3 size: 16 residues. Per germline, CDR1 KGHSH and CDR2 LQKENI.

The V call is TRBV29-1, the J call TRBJ2-7; TRBD1 agrees at 9 bases. The CDR3 spans 16 residues. The germline V gene encodes CDR1 SQVTM and CDR2 ANQGSEA. The ends lost 6 bases at V and 1 base at J; junction bases unmatched: 13. The CDR3 is CSVSPPTGTGSYEQYF. The CDR3 DNA sequence: TGCAGCGTATCCCCCCCCACCGGGACAGGGTCCTACGAGCAGTACTTC.